Listed below are T cell receptor beta chains from one sample, sequenced in a study of human T cells and chemical hapten exposure. TCRdb reprocessed the RACE reads with MiXCR, giving one entry per CDR3 protein. There are fewer than 100,000 distinct CDR3 sequences in the sample; 8.6% occur only once, and less than 2% lies in the top ten. The specimen sequenced was whole blood. These receptors all come from a female donor in good health. Some clones in this sample may be carry-over from other donors' samples. The conserved cysteine and the conserved F or W are not part of the CDR3 here. Fields, in order: V gene, J gene, CDR3 protein.

>TRBV14|TRBJ2-7
ASSHLRRVEEQY
>TRBV6-6|TRBJ1-6
ASGRDPYNSPLH
>TRBV20-1|TRBJ2-5
SAREASSQETQY
>TRBV12-3/TRBV12-4|TRBJ2-1
ASSGGLAGGRF
>TRBV3-1|TRBJ1-1
ASSQASQGEAF
>TRBV5-1|TRBJ1-1
ASSLDGAGGTEAF
>TRBV29-1|TRBJ2-7
SVEVYQSYEQY
>TRBV6-1|TRBJ2-2
ASSEGTMNTGELF
>TRBV12-3/TRBV12-4|TRBJ1-5
ASSFLGQGDFQPQH
>TRBV7-8|TRBJ1-1
ASSFPGGTEAF
>TRBV5-3|TRBJ2-7
ARSDPPYEQY
>TRBV5-1|TRBJ1-5
ASSLTGGDQPQN
>TRBV10-3|TRBJ1-2
AISPRPGGDYGYT
>TRBV11-2|TRBJ1-3
ASSLPPPGGNTIY
>TRBV7-2|TRBJ1-1
ASSLPGGYTEAF
>TRBV20-1|TRBJ1-3
SASKPAISGNTIY
>TRBV18|TRBJ1-1
ASSPMADGSTEAF
>TRBV19|TRBJ1-6
ASSTGGQRINSPLH
>TRBV6-5|TRBJ1-4
ASSYSVYRARDNEKLF
>TRBV18|TRBJ1-1
ASSPETKKVAF
>TRBV4-1|TRBJ1-1
ASSQRQGAGNTEAF
>TRBV2|TRBJ1-5
ASSPTGVGQPQH
>TRBV5-1|TRBJ1-3
ASSLGVTSSGNTIY
>TRBV20-1|TRBJ1-5
SSGQGNQPQH
>TRBV11-2|TRBJ2-1
ASVDGHGPSYNEQF
>TRBV7-2|TRBJ2-1
ASSRPPGNEQF
>TRBV18|TRBJ2-7
ASSPPGTQYEQY
>TRBV5-1|TRBJ1-5
ASSLEGSQPQH
>TRBV10-2|TRBJ1-4
ASSQVAERLF
>TRBV5-6|TRBJ1-4
ASSKLQGGEKLF
>TRBV9|TRBJ2-7
ASSSGTSGGIYEQY
>TRBV4-2|TRBJ2-3
ASSQESLAGGGTDTQY
>TRBV7-6|TRBJ1-1
ASSLGGRTEAF
>TRBV12-3/TRBV12-4|TRBJ1-2
ASSLGTGRYGYT
>TRBV14|TRBJ1-1
ASSPVGGTEAF
>TRBV6-1|TRBJ1-3
ASRKRGQYGNTIY
>TRBV20-1|TRBJ1-5
SAGFPSLPGQINQPQN
>TRBV7-2|TRBJ2-3
ASSLSRDTQY
>TRBV20-1|TRBJ1-1
SAPNEAF
>TRBV6-5|TRBJ2-3
ASSYRGWSARGSTDTQY
>TRBV6-5|TRBJ2-7
ASSYVTSGGHEQY
>TRBV20-1|TRBJ2-7
SVLNRDRGGDEQY
>TRBV4-3|TRBJ2-7
ASSQDNRQGIEQY
>TRBV7-2|TRBJ1-6
ASSPFAGARGSPLH
>TRBV7-9|TRBJ2-7
ASSTPEGREQY
>TRBV4-3|TRBJ1-2
ASSQEHEGASGGYT
>TRBV5-5|TRBJ1-5
ASSLGGFDGGYNQPQH
>TRBV6-1|TRBJ1-5
ASSTSDRQPQH
>TRBV5-1|TRBJ2-3
ASSPEGAYRTDTQY
>TRBV27|TRBJ2-2
ASRTGGGELF
>TRBV19|TRBJ2-1
ASSRPRSGADEQF
>TRBV5-1|TRBJ2-1
ASSLVPRHEQF
>TRBV25-1|TRBJ2-7
ASSEFAGPYEQY
>TRBV6-1|TRBJ1-1
ASTRDPGNTEAF